The rows below give T cell receptor beta chains drawn from one sample of a study of CD8+ T cells in alopecia areata. Sequencing used immunoSEQ multiplex PCR; TCRdb keeps in-frame clones, though not all of them. The table shows 150,000 to 200,000 clones, with roughly 50% occurring only once. The sequenced sample was CD8+ T cells sorted from blood, obtained at week 24, from a patient treated with tofacitinib. These receptors originate from a human donor with alopecia areata. CDR3s include the opening cysteine and the closing phenylalanine or tryptophan. D genes are given only for firm matches. Where a row states a size, it is once, few, many or the class of an expanded clone; other rows omit it.

13	.	TRBV13	TRBD1	TRBJ1-2	CASSPGGRHGYTF	TGTGCCAGCAGCCCAGGGGGGCGTCATGGCTACACCTTC
16	.	TRBV6-5	TRBD2	TRBJ2-5	CASSSRLAGGQETQYF	TGTGCCAGCAGTTCCAGACTAGCGGGGGGGCAAGAGACCCAGTACTTC
15	few	TRBV19	TRBD1	TRBJ1-2	CASSTGTGGIYGYTF	TGTGCCAGCAGTACCGGGACAGGGGGCATCTATGGCTACACCTTC
15	.	TRBV5-1	TRBD1	TRBJ2-3	CASSTGQGLSNTQYF	TGCGCCAGCAGCACGGGACAGGGGTTGTCAAATACGCAGTATTTT
14	.	TRBV10-3	.	TRBJ2-6	CAISGTAGANVLTF	TGTGCCATCAGTGGGACAGCTGGGGCCAACGTCCTGACTTTC
13	.	TRBV19	TRBD1	TRBJ2-2	CASSQGQTGELFF	TGTGCCAGTAGCCAGGGACAGACCGGGGAGCTGTTTTTT
15	.	TRBV5-6	TRBD2	TRBJ2-1	CASSLGSGGAKRQFF	TGTGCCAGCAGCTTGGGTAGCGGGGGGGCCAAGAGGCAGTTCTTC
11	few	TRBV7-2	.	TRBJ2-1	CASSLGAEQFF	TGTGCCAGCAGCTTAGGTGCGGAGCAGTTCTTC
16	.	TRBV4-2	TRBD1	TRBJ2-1	CASSQDFDRAVNEQFF	TGTGCCAGCAGCCAAGACTTCGACAGGGCTGTCAATGAGCAGTTCTTC
13	.	TRBV6-5	.	TRBJ1-2	CASSYKDSYGYTF	TGTGCCAGCAGCTATAAGGACAGCTATGGCTACACCTTC
18	.	TRBV7-8	.	TRBJ2-7	CASSLDVRRRIGAYEQYF	TGTGCCAGCAGCTTAGATGTCAGACGGCGAATTGGGGCCTACGAGCAGTACTTC